This T cell receptor (beta chain) was captured in a study of blood T cell repertoires in COVID-19 (dated by TCRdb to 2020 to 2021). Concerning the study at large: Samples covering the acute and convalescent phases of COVID-19 were provided by collaborators in the United States, Italy and Spain. The prospective study material was composed of cDNA or gDNA derived from T cells, B-cell-depleted T cells, or PBMCs. The dataset comprised deeply sampled blood TCRbeta repertoires from subjects exposed to, actively infected with, or recovered from COVID-19. The repertoires were made available in a free public database intended to serve as a resource for research on the immune response to SARS-CoV-2. The samples were drawn from the first 160 participants of the ongoing ImmuneRACE study and from under 1,500 subjects provided by 6 global collaborators. A de-identified subject ID, COVID-19 status, age in years and sex were almost always included in the sample metadata. Where available, HLA class I and class II types were obtained from metadata supplied by the sample provider rather than from assay-based typing. Results the study describes overall, beyond this receptor: The amount of clinical and demographic metadata varied by source and participant and was provided uncurated.

TCRbeta CDR3 regions were amplified from genomic DNA using the immunoSEQ Assay, a bias-controlled multiplex PCR. From the authors' description of their analysis: The number of nucleated cells in each sample was estimated by amplification of reference gene primers within the assay. To quantify the absolute abundance of each unique TCRbeta CDR3 rearrangement, sequence reads were collapsed and filtered. For each sample, productive Simpson clonality was calculated as the square root of Simpson's diversity index over productive rearrangements. TCRdb provides this immuneACCESS table in a form limited to in-frame rearrangements. Some clones are lacking; in checked studies, under half of them reflect an unresolved V gene, and why the rest are absent is not known. For V, J and clone size, that table is used; D and trimming come from the DNA. The sample table shows approximately 220,000 clones, and nearly 90% are seen once. In total, the top ten clones hold more than 13% of the sample.

CDR1 and CDR2, looked up from the germline V gene (reference sequence), are SGHKS and YYEKEE. V was cut back by 4 bases and J by 2 bases, leaving a gap of 15 bases between them. From the cysteine up to the phenylalanine, the CDR3 has a length of 16 residues. Left in the record is the CDR3 DNA by itself, 48 bases read in frame from the first base. Participants in the prospective study were enrolled through a virtual design, were aged roughly 18 to 90 years, and lived in about two dozen United States geographic areas. Cohort assignment in the prospective study relied on participant-reported clinical history from a screening survey and a study questionnaire. A participant counted as exposed if, within 2 weeks of entering the study, that participant had been in contact with someone who had a PCR-confirmed or clinician-diagnosed COVID-19 case. In the prospective study, whole blood, serum and a nasopharyngeal or oropharyngeal swab were collected from each participant by mobile phlebotomists. Additional blood draws and questionnaires over an approximately 2-month period could optionally be provided by prospective study participants. Before DNA extraction, blood samples from the prospective study were shipped at room temperature or frozen.

Regarding this clone: There is no known antigen for this receptor. No base quality information exists; no much larger clone differs at one position.

Sample: PBMCs or T cells enriched from blood (not recorded which). The rearrangement joined TRBV5-5 to TRBJ1-4; TRBD1 is a weak D gene call, 5 bases matching. The source of this sequence is a man aged 25-45 years who had been exposed to COVID-19. DNA sequence: TGTGCCAGCAGCCCCACTGCAGGGCAGACTAATGAAAAACTGTTTTTT. Its amino acids are CASSPTAGQTNEKLFF.